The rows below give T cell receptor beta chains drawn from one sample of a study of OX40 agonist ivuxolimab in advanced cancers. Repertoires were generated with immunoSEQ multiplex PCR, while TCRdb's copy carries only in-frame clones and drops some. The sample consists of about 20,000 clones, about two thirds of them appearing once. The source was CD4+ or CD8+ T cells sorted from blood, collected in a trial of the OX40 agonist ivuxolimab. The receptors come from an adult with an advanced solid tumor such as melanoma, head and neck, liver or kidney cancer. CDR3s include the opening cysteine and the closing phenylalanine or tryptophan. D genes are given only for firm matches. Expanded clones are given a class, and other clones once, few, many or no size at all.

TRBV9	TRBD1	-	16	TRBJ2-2	CASSVGGTGMTGELFF	TGTGCCAGCAGCGTAGGTGGGACAGGAATGACTGGGGAGCTGTTTTTT
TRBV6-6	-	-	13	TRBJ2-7	CASSYGSPYEQYF	TGTGCCAGCAGTTACGGCAGTCCCTACGAGCAGTACTTC
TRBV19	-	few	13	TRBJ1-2	CASSSFTNYGYTF	TGTGCCAGTAGTAGCTTCACTAACTATGGCTACACCTTC
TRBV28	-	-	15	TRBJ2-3	CASSPRTFSTDTQYF	TGTGCCAGCAGTCCCCGGACTTTCTCCACAGATACGCAGTATTTT
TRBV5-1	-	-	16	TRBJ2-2	CASSPNLVAEAGELFF	TGCGCCAGCAGCCCTAATTTAGTAGCGGAGGCCGGGGAGCTGTTTTTT
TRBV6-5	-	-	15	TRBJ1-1	CASSSIYGKDTEAFF	TGTGCCAGCAGTTCGATCTACGGTAAAGACACTGAAGCTTTCTTT
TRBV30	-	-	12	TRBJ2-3	CAWGTKSDTQYF	TGTGCCTGGGGTACCAAGTCCGATACGCAGTATTTT
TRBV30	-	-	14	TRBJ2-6	CACLNGQGANVLTF	TGTGCCTGCTTGAACGGTCAGGGGGCCAACGTCCTGACTTTC
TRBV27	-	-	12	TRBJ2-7	CASSLGGYEQYF	TGTGCCAGCAGTTTAGGAGGGTACGAGCAGTACTTC
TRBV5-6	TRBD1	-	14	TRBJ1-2	CASTGQGRGYGYTF	TGTGCCAGCACGGGACAGGGGAGGGGCTATGGCTACACCTTC
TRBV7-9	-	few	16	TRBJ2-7	CASSALPAGWGYEQYF	TGTGCCAGCAGCGCCCTCCCGGCAGGGTGGGGCTACGAGCAGTACTTC
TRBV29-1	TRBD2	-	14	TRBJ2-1	CSTLGRGLSNEQFF	TGCAGTACCCTCGGGAGGGGCCTCAGCAATGAGCAGTTCTTC
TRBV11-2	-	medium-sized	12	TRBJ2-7	CASSLDPSEQYF	TGTGCCAGCAGCTTAGACCCCAGCGAGCAGTACTTC
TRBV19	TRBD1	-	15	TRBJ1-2	CASTPDGTGPYGYTF	TGTGCCAGTACCCCCGATGGGACAGGGCCTTATGGCTACACCTTC
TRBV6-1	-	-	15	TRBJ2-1	CASVKSWSSYNEQFF	TGTGCCAGCGTTAAGTCCTGGAGCTCCTACAATGAGCAGTTCTTC
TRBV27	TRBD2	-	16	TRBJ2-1	CASSLYGTSAMDEQFF	TGTGCCAGCAGTTTATACGGGACTAGCGCTATGGATGAGCAGTTCTTC
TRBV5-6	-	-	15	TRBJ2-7	CASSLDTVVAYEQYF	TGTGCCAGCAGCTTGGACACGGTCGTGGCCTACGAGCAGTACTTC
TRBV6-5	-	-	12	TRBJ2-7	CASSNDHYEQYF	TGTGCCAGCAGTAACGACCACTACGAGCAGTACTTC
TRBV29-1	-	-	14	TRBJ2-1	CSDGPGPGWNEQFF	TGCAGCGATGGACCGGGCCCGGGCTGGAATGAGCAGTTCTTC
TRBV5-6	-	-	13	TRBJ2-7	CASSLGTIHEQYF	TGTGCCAGCAGCTTGGGAACTATCCACGAGCAGTACTTC
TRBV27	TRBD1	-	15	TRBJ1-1	CASSLEEGANTEAFF	TGTGCCAGCAGTTTGGAAGAGGGGGCTAACACTGAAGCTTTCTTT
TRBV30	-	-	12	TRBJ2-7	CAWGRSSYEQYF	TGTGCCTGGGGACGGAGCTCCTACGAGCAGTACTTC
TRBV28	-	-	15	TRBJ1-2	CASSFPGAAVYGYTF	TGTGCCAGCAGTTTCCCAGGGGCCGCAGTCTATGGCTACACCTTC
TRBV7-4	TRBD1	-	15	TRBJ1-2	CASSPLDRGPDGYTF	TGTGCCAGCAGCCCCTTAGACAGGGGGCCAGATGGCTACACCTTC
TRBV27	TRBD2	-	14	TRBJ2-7	CATRGGPGSYEQYF	TGTGCCACCCGGGGGGGGCCGGGCTCCTACGAGCAGTACTTC
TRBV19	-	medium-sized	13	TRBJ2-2	CASSPVHTGELFF	TGTGCCAGTAGTCCCGTACACACCGGGGAGCTGTTTTTT
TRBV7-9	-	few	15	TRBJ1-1	CASSPLEILDTEAFF	TGTGCCAGCAGCCCCCTAGAGATCCTCGACACTGAAGCTTTCTTT
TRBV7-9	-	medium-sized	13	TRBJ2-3	CASSFPSTDTQYF	TGTGCCAGCAGCTTTCCATCCACAGATACGCAGTATTTT
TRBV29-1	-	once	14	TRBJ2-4	CSVEGGQAKNIQYF	TGCAGCGTCGAGGGGGGCCAAGCCAAAAACATTCAGTACTTC
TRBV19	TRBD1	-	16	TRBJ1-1	CASSPGQGMVYTEAFF	TGTGCCAGTAGTCCTGGACAGGGGATGGTGTACACTGAAGCTTTCTTT
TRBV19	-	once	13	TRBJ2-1	CASSIQDYQPQFF	TGTGCCAGTAGTATCCAGGACTACCAGCCCCAGTTCTTC
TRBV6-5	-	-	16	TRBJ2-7	CASSYSIEQGSYEQYF	TGTGCCAGCAGTTACTCTATCGAACAGGGCTCCTACGAGCAGTACTTC
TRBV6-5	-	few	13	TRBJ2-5	CASSYEAEETQYF	TGTGCCAGCAGTTACGAGGCGGAAGAGACCCAGTACTTC
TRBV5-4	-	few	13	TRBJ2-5	CASSLSGVETQYF	TGTGCCAGCAGCTTGAGTGGAGTGGAGACCCAGTACTTC
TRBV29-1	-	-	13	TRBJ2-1	CSVEGGLQRVQFF	TGCAGCGTTGAAGGTGGGCTCCAAAGGGTGCAGTTCTTC
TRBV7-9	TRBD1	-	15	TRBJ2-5	CASSSPGQGGETQYF	TGTGCCAGCAGCTCTCCGGGACAGGGTGGGGAGACCCAGTACTTC
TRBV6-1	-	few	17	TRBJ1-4	CASSDPLRGATNEKLFF	TGTGCCAGCAGTGACCCTTTACGGGGGGCGACTAATGAAAAACTGTTTTTT
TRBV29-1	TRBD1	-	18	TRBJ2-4	CSVEDRTGAVLGKNIQYF	TGCAGCGTTGAAGATCGTACAGGGGCCGTCCTAGGCAAAAACATTCAGTACTTC
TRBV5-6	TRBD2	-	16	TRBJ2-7	CASSQGWGLEAYEQYF	TGTGCCAGCAGTCAAGGTTGGGGACTAGAAGCCTACGAGCAGTACTTC
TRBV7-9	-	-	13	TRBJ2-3	CASQGPLLNTQYF	TGTGCCAGCCAGGGGCCGCTTTTGAATACGCAGTATTTT
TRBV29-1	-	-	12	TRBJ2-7	CSVAGPLYEQYF	TGCAGCGTTGCTGGGCCCCTCTACGAGCAGTACTTC
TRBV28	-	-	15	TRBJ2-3	CASSLLAQTTDTQYF	TGTGCCAGCAGTTTATTAGCCCAGACCACAGATACGCAGTATTTT
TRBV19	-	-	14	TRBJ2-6	CASSMMGSANVLTF	TGTGCCAGTAGTATGATGGGATCGGCCAACGTCCTGACTTTC
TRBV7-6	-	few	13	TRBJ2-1	CASSSWTDNEQFF	TGTGCCAGCAGCTCCTGGACTGACAATGAGCAGTTCTTC
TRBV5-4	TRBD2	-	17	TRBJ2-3	CASSAPLLAGVSDTQYF	TGTGCCAGCAGCGCGCCCCTCTTAGCGGGAGTTTCGGATACGCAGTATTTT
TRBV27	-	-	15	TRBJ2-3	CASSYQGISTDTQYF	TGTGCCAGCAGTTACCAGGGGATTAGCACAGATACGCAGTATTTT